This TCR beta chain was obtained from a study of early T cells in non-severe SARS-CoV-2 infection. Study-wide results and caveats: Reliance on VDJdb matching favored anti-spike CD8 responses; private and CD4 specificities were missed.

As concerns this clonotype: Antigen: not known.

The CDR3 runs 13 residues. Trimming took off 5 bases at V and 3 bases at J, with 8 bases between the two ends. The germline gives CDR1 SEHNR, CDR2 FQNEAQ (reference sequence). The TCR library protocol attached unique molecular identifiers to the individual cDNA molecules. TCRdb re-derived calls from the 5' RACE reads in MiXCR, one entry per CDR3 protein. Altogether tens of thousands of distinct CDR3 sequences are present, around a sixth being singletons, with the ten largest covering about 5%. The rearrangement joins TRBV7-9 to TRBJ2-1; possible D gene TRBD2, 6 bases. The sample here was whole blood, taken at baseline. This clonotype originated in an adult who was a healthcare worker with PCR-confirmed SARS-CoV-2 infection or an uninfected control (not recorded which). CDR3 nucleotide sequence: TGTGCCAGCAGCCAGACTAGCTACAATGAGCAGTTCTTC. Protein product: CASSQTSYNEQFF.